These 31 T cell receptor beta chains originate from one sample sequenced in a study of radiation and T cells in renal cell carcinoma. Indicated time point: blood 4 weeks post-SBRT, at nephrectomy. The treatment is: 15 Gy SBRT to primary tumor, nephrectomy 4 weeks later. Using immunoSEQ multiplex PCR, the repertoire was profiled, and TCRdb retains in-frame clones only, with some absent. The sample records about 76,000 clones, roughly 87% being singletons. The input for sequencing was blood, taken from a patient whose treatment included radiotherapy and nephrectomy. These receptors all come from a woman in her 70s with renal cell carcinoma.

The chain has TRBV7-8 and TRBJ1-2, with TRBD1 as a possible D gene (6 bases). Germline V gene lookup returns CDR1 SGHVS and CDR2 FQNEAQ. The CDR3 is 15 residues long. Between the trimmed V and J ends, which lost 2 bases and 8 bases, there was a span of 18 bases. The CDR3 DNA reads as TGTGCCAGCAGCTTAAACTCCGACAGGCAGACCGGCTACACCTTC. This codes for CASSLNSDRQTGYTF.

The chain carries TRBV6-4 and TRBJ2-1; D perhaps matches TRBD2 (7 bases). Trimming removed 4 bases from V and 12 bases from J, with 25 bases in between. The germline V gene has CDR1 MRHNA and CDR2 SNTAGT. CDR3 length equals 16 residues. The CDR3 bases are TGTGCCAGCAGTGTCTCGGGTGGCGGGGGCGGCAGAGGGCAGTTCTTC. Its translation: CASSVSGGGGGRGQFF.

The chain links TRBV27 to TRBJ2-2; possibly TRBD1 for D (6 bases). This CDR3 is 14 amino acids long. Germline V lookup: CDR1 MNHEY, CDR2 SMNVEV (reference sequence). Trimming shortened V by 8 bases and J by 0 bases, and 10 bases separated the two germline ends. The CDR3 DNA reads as TGTGCCAGCGGGGGCGTCGCGAACACCGGGGAGCTGTTTTTT. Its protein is CASGGVANTGELFF.

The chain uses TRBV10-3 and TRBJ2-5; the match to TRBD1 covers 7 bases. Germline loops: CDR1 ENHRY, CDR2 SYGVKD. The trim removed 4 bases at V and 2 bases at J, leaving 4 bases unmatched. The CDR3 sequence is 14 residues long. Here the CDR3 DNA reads TGTGCCATCAGTGGGCAGGGGGTTCAAGAGACCCAGTACTTC. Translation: CAISGQGVQETQYF.

In DNA, the CDR3 is TGTGCCAGCAGCCAATTGATCTCGGCTGGCTACACCTTC. Translated, it gives CASSQLISAGYTF. V usage is TRBV14 and J usage is TRBJ1-2; D uncertain. V was trimmed by 2 bases and J by 7 bases, leaving 11 bases between them. This CDR3 comprises 13 residues. The V gene's germline CDR1 is SGHDN and CDR2 FVKESK.

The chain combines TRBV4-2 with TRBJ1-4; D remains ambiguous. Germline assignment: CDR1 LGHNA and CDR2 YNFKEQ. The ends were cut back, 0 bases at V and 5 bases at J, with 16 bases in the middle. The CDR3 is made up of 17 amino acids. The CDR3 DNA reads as TGTGCCAGCAGCCAAGATAAAGTGAGGGCGGAAAATGAAAAACTGTTTTTT. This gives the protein CASSQDKVRAENEKLFF.

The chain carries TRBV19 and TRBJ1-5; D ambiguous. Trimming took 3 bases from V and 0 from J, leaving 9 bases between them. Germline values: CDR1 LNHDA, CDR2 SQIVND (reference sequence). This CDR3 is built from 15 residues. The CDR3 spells CASSMETHSNQPQHF. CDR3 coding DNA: TGTGCCAGTAGTATGGAGACACATAGCAATCAGCCCCAGCATTTT.

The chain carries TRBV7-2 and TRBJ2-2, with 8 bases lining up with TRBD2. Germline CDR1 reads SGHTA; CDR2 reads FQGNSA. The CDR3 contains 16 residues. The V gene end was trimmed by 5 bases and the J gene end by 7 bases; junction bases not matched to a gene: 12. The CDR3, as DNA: TGTGCCAGCAGCCCCGACCCGGGACTAGGTCGCGGGGAGCTGTTTTTT. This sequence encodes CASSPDPGLGRGELFF.

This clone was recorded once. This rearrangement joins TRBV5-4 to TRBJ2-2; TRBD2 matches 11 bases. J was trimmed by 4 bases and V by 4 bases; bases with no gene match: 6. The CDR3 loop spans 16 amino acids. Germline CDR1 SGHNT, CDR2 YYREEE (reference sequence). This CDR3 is CASSGASGGTTGELFF. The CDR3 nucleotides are TGTGCCAGCAGCGGAGCTAGCGGGGGGACCACCGGGGAGCTGTTTTTT. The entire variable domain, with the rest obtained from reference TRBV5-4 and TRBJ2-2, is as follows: ETGVTQSPTHLIKTRGQQVTLRCSSQSGHNTVSWYQQALGQGPQFIFQYYREEENGRGNFPPRFSGLQFPNYSSELNVNALELDDSALYLCASSGASGGTTGELFFGEGSRLTVL.

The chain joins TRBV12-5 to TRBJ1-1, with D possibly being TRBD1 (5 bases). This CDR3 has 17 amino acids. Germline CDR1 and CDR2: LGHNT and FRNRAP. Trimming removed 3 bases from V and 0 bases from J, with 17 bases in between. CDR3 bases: TGTGCTAGTGGTTTTACTGTGGCAGGGAAAATGAACACTGAAGCTTTCTTT. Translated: CASGFTVAGKMNTEAFF.

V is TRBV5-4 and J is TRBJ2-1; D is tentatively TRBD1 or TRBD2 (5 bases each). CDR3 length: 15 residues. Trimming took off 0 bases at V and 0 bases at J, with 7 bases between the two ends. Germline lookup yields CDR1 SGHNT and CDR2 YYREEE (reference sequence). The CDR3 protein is CASSLEGSSYNEQFF. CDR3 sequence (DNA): TGTGCCAGCAGCTTGGAGGGGAGCTCCTACAATGAGCAGTTCTTC.

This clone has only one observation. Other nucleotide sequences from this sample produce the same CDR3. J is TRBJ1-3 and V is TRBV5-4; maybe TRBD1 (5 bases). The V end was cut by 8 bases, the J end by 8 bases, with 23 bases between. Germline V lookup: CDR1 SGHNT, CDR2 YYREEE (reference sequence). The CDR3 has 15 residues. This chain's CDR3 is CASSLPGRGEDTIYF. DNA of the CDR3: TGTGCCAGTAGCCTGCCAGGGAGAGGGGAGGACACCATATATTTT.

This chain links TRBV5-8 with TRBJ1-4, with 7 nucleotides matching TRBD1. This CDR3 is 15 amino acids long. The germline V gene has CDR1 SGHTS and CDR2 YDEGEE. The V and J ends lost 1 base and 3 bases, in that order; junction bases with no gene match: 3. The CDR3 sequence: CASSLRGLANEKLFF. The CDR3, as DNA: TGTGCCAGCAGCTTGAGGGGGCTAGCTAATGAAAAACTGTTTTTT.

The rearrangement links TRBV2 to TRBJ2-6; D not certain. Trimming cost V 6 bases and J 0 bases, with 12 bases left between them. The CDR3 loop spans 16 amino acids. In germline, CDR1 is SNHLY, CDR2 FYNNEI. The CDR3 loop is CASRGPENSGANVLTF. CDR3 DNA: TGTGCCAGCAGAGGACCAGAGAACTCTGGGGCCAACGTCCTGACTTTC.

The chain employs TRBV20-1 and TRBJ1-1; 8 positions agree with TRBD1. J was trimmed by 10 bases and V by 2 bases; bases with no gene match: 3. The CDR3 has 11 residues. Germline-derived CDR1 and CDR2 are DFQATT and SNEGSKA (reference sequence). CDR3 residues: CSARFDRGAFF. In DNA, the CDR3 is TGCAGTGCTAGATTTGACAGGGGAGCTTTCTTT.

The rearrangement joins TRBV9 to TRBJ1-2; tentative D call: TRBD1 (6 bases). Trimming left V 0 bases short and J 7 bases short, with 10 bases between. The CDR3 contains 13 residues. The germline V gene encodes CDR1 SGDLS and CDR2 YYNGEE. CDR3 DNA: TGTGCCAGCAGCGTAGGGGGGCCGGGTGGCTACACCTTC. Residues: CASSVGGPGGYTF. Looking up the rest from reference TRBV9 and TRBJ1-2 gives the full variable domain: DSGVTQTPKHLITATGQRVTLRCSPRSGDLSVYWYQQSLDQGLQFLIQYYNGEERAKGNILERFSAQQFPDLHSELNLSSLELGDSALYFCASSVGGPGGYTFGSGTRLTVV.

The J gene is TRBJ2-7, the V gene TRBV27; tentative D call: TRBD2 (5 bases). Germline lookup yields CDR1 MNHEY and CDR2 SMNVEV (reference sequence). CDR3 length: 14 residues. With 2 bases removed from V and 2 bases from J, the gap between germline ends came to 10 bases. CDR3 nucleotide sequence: TGTGCCAGCAGTTTAGCGGACTCCACCTACGAGCAGTACTTC. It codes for CASSLADSTYEQYF.

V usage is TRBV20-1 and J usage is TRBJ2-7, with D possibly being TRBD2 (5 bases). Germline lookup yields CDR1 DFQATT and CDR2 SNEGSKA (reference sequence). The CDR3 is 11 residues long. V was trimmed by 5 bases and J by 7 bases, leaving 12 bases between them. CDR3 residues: CSAEVPGEQYF. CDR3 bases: TGCAGTGCTGAAGTCCCGGGGGAGCAGTACTTC.

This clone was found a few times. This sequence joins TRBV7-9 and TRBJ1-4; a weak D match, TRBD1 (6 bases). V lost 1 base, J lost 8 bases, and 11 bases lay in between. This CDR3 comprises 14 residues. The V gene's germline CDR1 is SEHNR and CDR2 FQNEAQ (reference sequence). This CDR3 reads CASSLDRDYEKLFF. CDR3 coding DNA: TGTGCCAGCAGCTTAGACAGGGATTACGAAAAACTGTTTTTT.

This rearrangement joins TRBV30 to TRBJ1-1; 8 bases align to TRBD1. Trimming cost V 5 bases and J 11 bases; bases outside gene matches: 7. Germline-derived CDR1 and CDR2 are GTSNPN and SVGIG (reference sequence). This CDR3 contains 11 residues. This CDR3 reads CAWDRGGAAFF. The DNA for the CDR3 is TGTGCCTGGGACAGGGGAGGGGCGGCTTTCTTT.

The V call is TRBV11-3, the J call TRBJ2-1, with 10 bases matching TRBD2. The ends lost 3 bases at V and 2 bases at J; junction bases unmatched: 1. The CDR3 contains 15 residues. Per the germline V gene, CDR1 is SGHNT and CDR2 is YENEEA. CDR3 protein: CASSLSGGAYNEQFF. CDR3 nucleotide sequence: TGTGCCAGCAGCTTGAGCGGGGGGGCCTACAATGAGCAGTTCTTC.

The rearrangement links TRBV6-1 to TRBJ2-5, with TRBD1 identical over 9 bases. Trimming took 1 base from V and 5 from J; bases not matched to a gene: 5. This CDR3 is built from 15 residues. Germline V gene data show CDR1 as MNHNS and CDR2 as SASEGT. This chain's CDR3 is CASSEGQGGRETQYF. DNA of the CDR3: TGTGCCAGCAGTGAAGGACAGGGGGGGAGGGAGACCCAGTACTTC.

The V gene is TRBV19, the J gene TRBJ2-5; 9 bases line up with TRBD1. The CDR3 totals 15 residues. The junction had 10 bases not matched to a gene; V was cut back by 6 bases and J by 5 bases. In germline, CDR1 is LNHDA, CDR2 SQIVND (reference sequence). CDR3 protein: CASSPPTGGWETQYF. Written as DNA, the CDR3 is TGTGCCAGTAGCCCCCCGACAGGGGGTTGGGAGACCCAGTACTTC.

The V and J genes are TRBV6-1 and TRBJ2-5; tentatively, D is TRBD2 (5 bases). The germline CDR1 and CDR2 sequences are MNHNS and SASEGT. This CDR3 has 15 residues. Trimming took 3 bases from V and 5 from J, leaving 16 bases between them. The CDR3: CASSDGGTALETQYF. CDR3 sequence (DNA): TGTGCCAGCAGTGACGGAGGAACGGCGTTGGAGACCCAGTACTTC.

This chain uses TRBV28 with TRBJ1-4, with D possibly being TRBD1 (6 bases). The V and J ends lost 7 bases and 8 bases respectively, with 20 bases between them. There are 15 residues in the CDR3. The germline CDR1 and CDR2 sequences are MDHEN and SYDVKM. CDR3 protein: CASTPGAGRHEKLFF. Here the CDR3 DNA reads TGTGCCAGCACTCCGGGGGCGGGGCGTCACGAAAAACTGTTTTTT.

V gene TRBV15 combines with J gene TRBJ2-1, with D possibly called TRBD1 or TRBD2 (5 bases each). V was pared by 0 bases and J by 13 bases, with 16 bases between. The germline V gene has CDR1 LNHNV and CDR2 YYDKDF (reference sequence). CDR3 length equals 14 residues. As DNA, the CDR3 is TGTGCCACCAGCAGAGATCGGGACGGGGCGGCACAGTTCTTC. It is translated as CATSRDRDGAAQFF.

The CDR3 sequence is CASSIERGRGNEQYF. Written as DNA, the CDR3 is TGTGCCAGTAGTATAGAGAGGGGGCGCGGGAACGAGCAGTACTTC. The chain joins TRBV19 to TRBJ2-7; TRBD1 is a possible D gene (7 bases). Germline CDR1 is LNHDA and CDR2 is SQIVND (reference sequence). V lost 0 bases, J lost 5 bases, and 14 bases lay in between. The CDR3 loop spans 15 amino acids.

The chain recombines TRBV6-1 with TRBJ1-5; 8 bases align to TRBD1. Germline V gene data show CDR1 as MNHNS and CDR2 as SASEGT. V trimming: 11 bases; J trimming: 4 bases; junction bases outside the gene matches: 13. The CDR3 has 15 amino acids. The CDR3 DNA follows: TGTGCCGTAACCCTTAACAGGGGGTCAAATCAGCCCCAGCATTTT. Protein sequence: CAVTLNRGSNQPQHF.

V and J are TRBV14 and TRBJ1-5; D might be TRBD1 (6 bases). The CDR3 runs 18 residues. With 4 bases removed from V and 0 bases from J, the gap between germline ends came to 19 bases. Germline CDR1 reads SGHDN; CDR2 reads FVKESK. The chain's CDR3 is CASSRDNLCLNSNQPQHF. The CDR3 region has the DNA TGTGCCAGCAGCCGGGACAATCTCTGTCTTAATAGCAATCAGCCCCAGCATTTT.

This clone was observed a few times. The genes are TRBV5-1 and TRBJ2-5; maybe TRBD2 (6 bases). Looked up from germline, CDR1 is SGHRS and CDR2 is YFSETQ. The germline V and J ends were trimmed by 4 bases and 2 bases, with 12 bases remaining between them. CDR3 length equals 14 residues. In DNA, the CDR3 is TGCGCCAGCAGCGAGTGGAGGGGACAAGAGACCCAGTACTTC. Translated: CASSEWRGQETQYF.

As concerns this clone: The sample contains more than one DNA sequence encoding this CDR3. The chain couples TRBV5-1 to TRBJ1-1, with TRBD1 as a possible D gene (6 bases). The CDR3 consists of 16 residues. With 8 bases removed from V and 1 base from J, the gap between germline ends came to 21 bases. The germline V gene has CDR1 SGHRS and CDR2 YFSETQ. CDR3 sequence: CASSTSGRGGNTEAFF. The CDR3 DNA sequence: TGCGCCAGTAGCACCTCCGGGCGAGGGGGGAACACTGAAGCTTTCTTT.